This TCR beta chain emerged from a study of cytomegalovirus exposure and HLA in healthy donors. PCR was performed using 60 Vbeta and 13 Jbeta primers. Using immunoSEQ multiplex PCR, the repertoire was profiled, and TCRdb retains in-frame clones only, with some absent. The sample lists roughly 280,000 clones, about 66% occurring once. With V trimmed by 0 bases and J by 8 bases, 4 bases remained unmatched. The CDR3 loop spans 13 amino acids. Germline V lookup: CDR1 SGDLS, CDR2 YYNGEE. Sequenced material: PBMCs. The clonotype comes from a female donor in good health and CMV-seronegative. The chain joins TRBV9 to TRBJ1-2; 7 bases fit TRBD1. In DNA form, the CDR3 reads TGTGCCAGCAGCGTAGCGGGACAGCGGGGCTACACCTTC. Protein: CASSVAGQRGYTF.